The 18 T cell receptor beta chains given below trace back to one sample, sequenced in a study of T cell clonality in common variable immunodeficiency. Sequencing was performed with immunoSEQ multiplex PCR; in TCRdb, only in-frame clones are kept and a portion is missing. Its clone listing holds over 15,000 clones. Study-wide points: Fewer deletions and N-nucleotide insertions were reportedly seen in common variable immunodeficiency TCR beta sequences.

These TCRs are of unknown antigen specificity. Material for sequencing was peripheral blood mononuclear cells. These receptor sequences come from a human donor with common variable immunodeficiency.

Comment on this clone: The sequenced fragment ends 3 residues before the CDR3 boundary, so the rest is inferred from the germline J gene. The rearrangement uses TRBV7-2 and TRBJ2-3; D is unclear. The CDR3 spans 14 residues. The germline V gene has CDR1 SGHTA and CDR2 FQGNSA. V was cut by 1 base and J by 3 bases, with 8 bases left in between. The chain's CDR3 is CASSLVTGTDTQYF. The sequenced part of the CDR3 DNA is TGTGCCAGCAGCTTAGTGACTGGAACAGATACG. Complete variable domain (other parts from reference TRBV7-2 and TRBJ2-3): GAGVSQSPSNKVTEKGKDVELRCDPISGHTALYWYRQSLGQGLEFLIYFQGNSAPDKSGLPSDRFSAERTGGSVSTLTIQRTQQEDSAVYLCASSLVTGTDTQYFGPGTRLTVL.

According to its frequency, this clone is medium-sized (0.01 to 0.1%). Read coverage stops 3 residues before the CDR3 terminus; the germline J gene supplies the remainder. V and J are TRBV6-9 and TRBJ1-5; D is ambiguous. V was pared by 8 bases and J by 2 bases, with 10 bases between. CDR1 is MNHGY and CDR2 is SVAAGI in the germline V gene. This CDR3 has 13 amino acids. CDR3 bases read: TGTGCCAGCCCCGGTGCGCGCAATCAGCCC. Its protein is CASPGARNQP. The entire CDR3 protein reads CASPGARNQPQHF.

This clone shows up as medium-sized by frequency. The CDR3 region is CSTPGTSGGVDTQYF. CDR3 DNA (partial): TGCAGTACCCCCGGGACTAGCGGGGGGGTAGATACG. This chain links TRBV20-1 with TRBJ2-3, with 16 bases matching TRBD2. The read halts 3 residues ahead of the CDR3 end, with the missing end drawn from the germline J gene. J gave up 5 bases and V 8 bases, and 7 bases lay outside the gene matches. Germline loops: CDR1 DFQATT, CDR2 SNEGSKA (reference sequence). The CDR3 has 15 amino acids.

About this clone itself: Coverage ceases 3 residues before the CDR3 finishes, and the germline J gene fills in the end. The chain is built from TRBV7-9 and TRBJ2-7; 10 bases line up with TRBD1. The V segment lost 4 bases and the J segment 4 bases; nucleotides outside the gene matches: 4. The CDR3 is 14 amino acids. In germline, CDR1 is SEHNR, CDR2 FQNEAQ (reference sequence). The DNA read from the CDR3 is TGTGCCAGCAGCTCCCGGACAGGGGGATACGAG. Protein: CASSSRTGGYE. The entire CDR3 is CASSSRTGGYEQYF.

As for this clone: The observed sequence ends 3 residues before the CDR3 terminus, with the missing tail filled in from the germline J gene. The rearrangement uses TRBV6-1 and TRBJ2-1, with D possibly matching TRBD1 (5 bases). The CDR3 extends over 13 amino acids. V lost 2 bases and J lost 7, with 9 bases in between. CDR1 is MNHNS, CDR2 SASEGT, per germline. CDR3 loop: CASSEIRGNEQFF. The sequenced CDR3 bases are TGTGCCAGCAGTGAAATTAGGGGTAATGAG.

In the case of this clone: Read sequence stops 3 residues before the CDR3 end, and the germline J gene provides the missing end. The chain couples TRBV24-1 to TRBJ2-1, with D tentatively TRBD1 (6 bases). Germline V lookup: CDR1 KGHDR, CDR2 SFDVKD. This CDR3 has 13 residues. V lost 7 bases to trimming and J lost 0 bases, with 6 bases between them. Here the CDR3 reads CATRDSSYNEQFF. The sequenced part of the CDR3 DNA is TGTGCCACCAGGGACAGCTCCTACAATGAG.

As for this clone: Read data end 3 residues before the CDR3 end; the end is taken from the germline J gene. The chain combines TRBV24-1 with TRBJ2-7; 8 bases line up with TRBD1. Germline trimming cut 2 bases from V and 2 bases from J; bases unmatched to any gene: 4. Germline V gene sequence: CDR1 KGHDR, CDR2 SFDVKD. The CDR3 extends over 15 amino acids. The CDR3 protein is CATSDSGQATYEQYF. The part of the CDR3 DNA that was read is TGTGCCACCAGTGATTCGGGACAGGCTACCTACGAG.

Turning to this clone: Sequencing ends 3 residues short of the CDR3 end; the germline J gene provides the rest. This chain links TRBV18 with TRBJ2-7; the match to TRBD1 covers 9 bases. V shed 3 bases and J 3 bases; nucleotides not matched to a gene: 6. The CDR3 loop spans 15 amino acids. CDR1 and CDR2 (germline): KGHSH, LQKENI. The CDR3 DNA, read in part, is TGTGCCAGCTCACCGGGGACAGGGAACTACTACGAG. This sequence encodes CASSPGTGNYYE. The entire CDR3 reads CASSPGTGNYYEQYF.

Details on this clone: The read terminates 3 residues ahead of where the CDR3 ends, so the germline J gene completes it. The chain links TRBV5-6 to TRBJ1-2; 8 positions match TRBD1. Germline values: CDR1 SGHDT, CDR2 YYEEEE. V shed 4 bases, J shed 4 bases, and the junction held 6 bases outside the gene matches. The CDR3 is made up of 14 amino acids. The part of the CDR3 DNA that was read is TGTGCCAGCAGCGAGGACAGGGATGGCTATGGC. It yields the protein CASSEDRDGYG. The full CDR3 reads CASSEDRDGYGYTF.

Judged by frequency, this clone is medium-sized (0.01 to 0.1%). The missing CDR3 end, 3 residues past where the read stops, is filled in from the germline J gene. The chain employs TRBV7-3 and TRBJ1-1; no clear D. Looked up from germline, CDR1 is SGHTA and CDR2 is FQGTGA. This CDR3 comprises 14 residues. V shed 5 bases and J shed 3 bases, with 13 bases lying between them. CDR3 sequence reads: CASSPNTGYTEAFF. The part of the CDR3 DNA that was read is TGTGCCAGCAGCCCCAACACGGGTTACACTGAA.

As concerns this clone: From the germline J gene comes the end of the CDR3, since the read stops 3 residues before it. The chain couples TRBV30 to TRBJ2-5; D remains ambiguous. Germline lookup yields CDR1 GTSNPN and CDR2 SVGIG (reference sequence). This CDR3 comprises 12 residues. The V gene lost 1 base and the J gene lost 0 bases, with 3 bases spanning the gap. CDR3: CAWSGNQETQYF. The CDR3 bases that were read are TGTGCCTGGAGTGGTAACCAAGAGACC.

With respect to this clone: The sequenced fragment ends 3 residues before the CDR3 boundary, so the rest is inferred from the germline J gene. The genes are TRBV18 and TRBJ1-5; tentatively, D is TRBD1 (6 bases). Germline CDR1 reads KGHSH; CDR2 reads LQKENI. This CDR3 has 15 residues. The ends were cut back, 4 bases at V and 3 bases at J, with 13 bases in the middle. CDR3 sequence: CASSRTADPNQPQHF. The part of the CDR3 DNA that was read is TGTGCCAGCTCACGGACAGCGGACCCCAATCAGCCC. Together with reference TRBV18 and TRBJ1-5, the CDR3 gives the full variable domain: NAGVMQNPRHLVRRRGQEARLRCSPMKGHSHVYWYRQLPEEGLKFMVYLQKENIIDESGMPKERFSAEFPKEGPSILRIQQVVRGDSAAYFCASSRTADPNQPQHFGDGTRLSIL.

Concerning this clone itself: The read is 3 residues too short to cover the CDR3 end, so that end is filled in from the germline J gene. The chain carries TRBV7-2 and TRBJ2-7; D remains ambiguous. Germline V gene sequence: CDR1 SGHTA, CDR2 FQGNSA. Trimming took off 3 bases at V and 3 bases at J, with 15 bases between the two ends. The CDR3 extends over 15 amino acids. CDR3 bases read: TGTGCCAGCAGCTTTATCCTAGGCTTTAACTACGAG. Protein sequence: CASSFILGFNYE. The CDR3 reads in full as CASSFILGFNYEQYF.

Its frequency marks this clone as medium-sized. With the read ending 3 residues before the CDR3 end, the germline J gene is used to fill in that end. The rearrangement joins TRBV14 to TRBJ2-7; D may be TRBD1 (6 bases). Germline V gives CDR1 SGHDN, CDR2 FVKESK. V was cut by 2 bases and J by 4 bases, with 21 bases left in between. CDR3 length equals 17 residues. The covered CDR3 bases are TGTGCCAGCAGCCAAAGGTCTCCGGGACATTCGGTTTACGAG. This gives the protein CASSQRSPGHSVYE. The entire CDR3 reads CASSQRSPGHSVYEQYF.

A word on this clone: The CDR3 is cut off 3 residues early in the read; its end comes from the germline J gene. The chain links TRBV5-8 to TRBJ1-1; D is ambiguous. The CDR3 extends over 12 amino acids. CDR1 SGHTS and CDR2 YDEGEE come from the germline V gene. The covered CDR3 bases are TGTGCCAGCAGCTTGCGGGGTCAAGGG. Amino acid sequence: CASSLRGQG. The entire CDR3 reads CASSLRGQGAFF. The full variable domain, its missing parts supplied by reference TRBV5-8 and TRBJ1-1, is EAGVTQSPTHLIKTRGQQATLRCSPISGHTSVYWYQQALGLGLQFLLWYDEGEERNRGNFPPRFSGRQFPNYSSELNVNALELEDSALYLCASSLRGQGAFFGQGTRLTVV.

In the case of this clone: The read ends 3 residues shy of where the CDR3 ends; the end is completed using the germline J gene. The V and J genes are TRBV20-1 and TRBJ1-1, with a weak D call TRBD1 (6 bases). V was cut by 0 bases and J by 3 bases, with 17 bases left in between. CDR3 length: 16 amino acids. Germline V gene lookup returns CDR1 DFQATT and CDR2 SNEGSKA (reference sequence). CDR3 amino acids: CSARDPLRGGDTEAFF. The DNA read from the CDR3 is TGCAGTGCTAGAGATCCCCTCAGGGGCGGAGACACTGAA.

On this clone: The CDR3 goes on 3 residues after the read ends, and that part is filled in from the germline J gene. The chain joins TRBV6-2 or TRBV6-3 to TRBJ1-1; D is ambiguous. The germline V and J ends were trimmed by 6 bases and 4 bases, with 12 bases remaining between them. This CDR3 contains 13 residues. Germline V gene sequence: CDR1 MNHEY, CDR2 SVGEGT. The CDR3 loop reads CASRQHYPTEAFF. Incomplete CDR3 DNA: TGTGCCAGCAGACAACACTACCCCACTGAA.

Note on this clone: The CDR3 end lies 3 residues beyond the end of the read and is filled in from the germline J gene. The chain is built from TRBV18 and TRBJ2-3, with D perhaps TRBD2 (5 bases). With 5 bases removed from V and 4 bases from J, the gap between germline ends came to 10 bases. From germline, CDR1 is KGHSH and CDR2 LQKENI. The CDR3 sequence is 13 residues long. CDR3 DNA (partial): TGTGCCAGCTCATTTGGACTGTCAGATACG. It translates to CASSFGLSDT. The full CDR3 reads CASSFGLSDTQYF.